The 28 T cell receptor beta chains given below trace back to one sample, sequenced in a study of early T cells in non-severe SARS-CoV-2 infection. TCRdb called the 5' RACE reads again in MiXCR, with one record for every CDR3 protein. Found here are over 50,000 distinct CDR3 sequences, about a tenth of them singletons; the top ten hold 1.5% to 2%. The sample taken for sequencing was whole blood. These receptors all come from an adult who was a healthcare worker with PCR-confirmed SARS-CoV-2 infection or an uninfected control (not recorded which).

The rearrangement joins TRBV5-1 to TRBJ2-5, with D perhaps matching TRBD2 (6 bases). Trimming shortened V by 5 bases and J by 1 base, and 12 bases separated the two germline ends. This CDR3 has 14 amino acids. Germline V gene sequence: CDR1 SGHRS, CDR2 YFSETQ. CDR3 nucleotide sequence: TGCGCCAGCAGTCGGGGGTCGGGCCAAGAGACCCAGTACTTC. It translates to CASSRGSGQETQYF.

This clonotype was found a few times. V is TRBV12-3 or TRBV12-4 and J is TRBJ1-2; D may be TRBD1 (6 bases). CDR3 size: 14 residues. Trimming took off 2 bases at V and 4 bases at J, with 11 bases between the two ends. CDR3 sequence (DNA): TGTGCCAGCAGTTTACGGGGGGCGAGCTATGGCTACACCTTC. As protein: CASSLRGASYGYTF.

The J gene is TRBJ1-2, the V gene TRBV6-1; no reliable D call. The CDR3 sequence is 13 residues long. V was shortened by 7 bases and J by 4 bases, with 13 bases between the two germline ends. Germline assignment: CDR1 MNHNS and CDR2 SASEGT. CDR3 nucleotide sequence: TGTGCCAGCAAGAGGGAACTAACCTATGGCTACACCTTC. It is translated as CASKRELTYGYTF.

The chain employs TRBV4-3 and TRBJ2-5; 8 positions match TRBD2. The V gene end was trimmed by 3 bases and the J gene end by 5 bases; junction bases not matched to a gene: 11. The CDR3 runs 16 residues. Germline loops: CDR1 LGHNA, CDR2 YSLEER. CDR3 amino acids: CASSQHHSGGGETQYF. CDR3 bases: TGCGCCAGCAGCCAGCATCACAGCGGGGGCGGGGAGACCCAGTACTTC.

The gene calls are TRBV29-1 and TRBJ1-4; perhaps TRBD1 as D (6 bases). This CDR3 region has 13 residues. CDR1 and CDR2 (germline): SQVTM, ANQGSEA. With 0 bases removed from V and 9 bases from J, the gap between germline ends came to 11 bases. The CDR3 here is CSVEDTGRQKLFF. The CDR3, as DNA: TGCAGCGTTGAAGATACAGGGAGGCAAAAACTGTTTTTT.

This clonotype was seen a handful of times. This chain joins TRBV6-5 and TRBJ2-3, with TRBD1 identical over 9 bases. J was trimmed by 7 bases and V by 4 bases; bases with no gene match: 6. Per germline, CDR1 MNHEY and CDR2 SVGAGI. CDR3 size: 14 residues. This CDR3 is CASSLRTGEHTQYF. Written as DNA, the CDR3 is TGTGCCAGCAGTTTACGGACAGGGGAACATACGCAGTATTTT.

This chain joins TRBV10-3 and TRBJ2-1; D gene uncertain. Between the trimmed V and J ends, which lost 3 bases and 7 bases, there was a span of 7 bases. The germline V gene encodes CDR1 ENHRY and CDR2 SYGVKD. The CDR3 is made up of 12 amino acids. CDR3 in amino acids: CAISDWRNEQFF. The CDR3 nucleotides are TGTGCCATCAGTGACTGGCGGAATGAGCAGTTCTTC.

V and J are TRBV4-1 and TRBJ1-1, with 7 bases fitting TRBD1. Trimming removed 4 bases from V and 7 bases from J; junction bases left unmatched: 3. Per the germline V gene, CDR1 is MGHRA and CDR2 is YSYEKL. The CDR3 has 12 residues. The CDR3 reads CASSPNRGEAFF. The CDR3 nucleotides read TGCGCCAGCAGCCCTAACAGGGGTGAAGCTTTCTTT.

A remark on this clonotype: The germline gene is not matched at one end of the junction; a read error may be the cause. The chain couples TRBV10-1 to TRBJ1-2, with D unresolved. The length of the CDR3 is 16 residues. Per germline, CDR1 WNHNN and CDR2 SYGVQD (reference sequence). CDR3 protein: CASGESAVGPAYGYTF. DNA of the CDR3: TGCGCCAGCGGTGAGTCAGCGGTCGGGCCAGCATATGGCTACACCTTC.

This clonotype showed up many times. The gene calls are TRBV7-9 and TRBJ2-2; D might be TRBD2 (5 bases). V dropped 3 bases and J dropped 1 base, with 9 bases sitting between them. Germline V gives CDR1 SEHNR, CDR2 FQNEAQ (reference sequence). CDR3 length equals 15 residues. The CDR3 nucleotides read TGTGCCAGCAGCTTTCACGGGATGAACACCGGGGAGCTGTTTTTT. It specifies CASSFHGMNTGELFF.

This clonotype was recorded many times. The CDR3 region is CASSQGAGGLTGELFF. In nucleotides, the CDR3 is TGCGCCAGCAGCCAAGGAGCGGGGGGGCTCACCGGGGAGCTGTTTTTT. V and J are TRBV4-3 and TRBJ2-2; TRBD2 matches 10 bases. The CDR3 runs to 16 residues. Trimming cost V 1 base and J 4 bases; bases outside gene matches: 3. The germline CDR1 and CDR2 sequences are LGHNA and YSLEER.

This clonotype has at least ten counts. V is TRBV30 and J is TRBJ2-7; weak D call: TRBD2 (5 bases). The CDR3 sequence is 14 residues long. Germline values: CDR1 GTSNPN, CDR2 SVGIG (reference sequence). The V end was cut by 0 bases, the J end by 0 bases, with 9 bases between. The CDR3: CAWSVGGSSYEQYF. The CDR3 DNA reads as TGTGCCTGGAGTGTCGGTGGGAGCTCCTACGAGCAGTACTTC.

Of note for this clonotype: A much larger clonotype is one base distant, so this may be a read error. The CDR3 nucleotides are TGTGTCAGCAGCCGCAGGGAAAACACAGATACGCAGTATTTT. Its protein is CVSSRRENTDTQYF. The V gene is TRBV7-6, the J gene TRBJ2-3; the D gene is possibly TRBD1 (5 bases). The CDR3 spans 14 residues. CDR1 and CDR2 (germline): SGHVS, FNYEAQ.

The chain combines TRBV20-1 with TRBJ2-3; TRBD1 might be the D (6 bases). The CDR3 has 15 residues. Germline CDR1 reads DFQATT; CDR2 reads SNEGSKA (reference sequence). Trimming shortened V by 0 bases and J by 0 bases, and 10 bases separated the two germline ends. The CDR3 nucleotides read TGCAGTGCTAGAGATTGGCAGGGGAGCACAGATACGCAGTATTTT. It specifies CSARDWQGSTDTQYF.

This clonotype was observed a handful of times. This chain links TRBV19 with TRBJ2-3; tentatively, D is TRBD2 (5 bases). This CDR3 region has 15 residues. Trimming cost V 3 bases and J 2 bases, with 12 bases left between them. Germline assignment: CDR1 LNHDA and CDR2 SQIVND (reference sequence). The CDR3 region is CASSIRSGPTDTQYF. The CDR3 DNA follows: TGTGCCAGTAGTATTCGGAGCGGTCCCACAGATACGCAGTATTTT.

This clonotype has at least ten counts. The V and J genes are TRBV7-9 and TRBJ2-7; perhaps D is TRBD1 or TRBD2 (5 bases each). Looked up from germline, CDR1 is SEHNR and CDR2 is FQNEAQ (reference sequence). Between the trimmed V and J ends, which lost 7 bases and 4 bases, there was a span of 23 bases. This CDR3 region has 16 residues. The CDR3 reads CASTPGPRDQKYEQYF. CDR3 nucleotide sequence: TGTGCCAGCACCCCCGGCCCCCGGGACCAGAAATACGAGCAGTACTTC.

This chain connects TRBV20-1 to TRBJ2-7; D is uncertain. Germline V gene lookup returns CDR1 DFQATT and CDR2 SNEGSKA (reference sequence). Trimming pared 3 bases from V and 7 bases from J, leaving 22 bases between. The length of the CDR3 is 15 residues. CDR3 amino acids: CSASPLRGEIEEQYF. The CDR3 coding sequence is TGCAGTGCTAGCCCCCTGAGAGGCGAAATTGAGGAGCAGTACTTC.

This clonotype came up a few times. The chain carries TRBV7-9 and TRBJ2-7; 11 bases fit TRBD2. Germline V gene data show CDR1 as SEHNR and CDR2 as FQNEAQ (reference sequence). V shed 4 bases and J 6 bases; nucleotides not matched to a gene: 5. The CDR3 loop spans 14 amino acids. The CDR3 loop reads CASSSTSGGTEQYF. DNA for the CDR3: TGTGCCAGCAGCTCCACTAGCGGGGGTACCGAGCAGTACTTC.

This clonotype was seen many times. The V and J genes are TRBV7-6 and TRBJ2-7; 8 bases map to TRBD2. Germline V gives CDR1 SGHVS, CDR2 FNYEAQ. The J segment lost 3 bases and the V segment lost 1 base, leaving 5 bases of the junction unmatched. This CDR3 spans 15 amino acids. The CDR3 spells CASSLEAGGGYEQYF. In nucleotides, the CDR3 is TGTGCCAGCAGCTTAGAGGCGGGGGGAGGCTACGAGCAGTACTTC.

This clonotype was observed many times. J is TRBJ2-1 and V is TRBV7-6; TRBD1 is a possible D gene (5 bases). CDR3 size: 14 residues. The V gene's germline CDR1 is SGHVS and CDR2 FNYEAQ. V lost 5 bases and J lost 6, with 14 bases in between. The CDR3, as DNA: TGTGCCAGCAGCCCAACAACAGGTATCAATGAGCAGTTCTTC. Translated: CASSPTTGINEQFF.

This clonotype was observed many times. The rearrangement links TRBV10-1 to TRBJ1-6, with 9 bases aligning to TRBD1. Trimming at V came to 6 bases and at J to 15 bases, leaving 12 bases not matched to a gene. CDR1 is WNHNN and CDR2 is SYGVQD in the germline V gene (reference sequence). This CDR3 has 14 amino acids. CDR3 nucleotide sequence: TGCGCCAGCAGCCCGGGACAGGGAAAGGCAATCCTCCACTTT. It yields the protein CASSPGQGKAILHF.

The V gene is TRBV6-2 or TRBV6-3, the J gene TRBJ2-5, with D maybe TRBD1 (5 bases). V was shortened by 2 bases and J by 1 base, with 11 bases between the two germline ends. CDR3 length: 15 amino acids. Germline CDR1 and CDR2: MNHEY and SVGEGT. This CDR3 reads CASSYAGHPQETQYF. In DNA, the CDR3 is TGTGCCAGCAGTTACGCTGGACACCCCCAAGAGACCCAGTACTTC.

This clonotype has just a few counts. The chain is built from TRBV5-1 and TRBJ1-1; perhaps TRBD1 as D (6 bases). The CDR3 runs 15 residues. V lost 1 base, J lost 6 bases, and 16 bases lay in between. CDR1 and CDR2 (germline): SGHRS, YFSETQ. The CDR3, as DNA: TGCGCCAGCAGCTTGCCTGCAGGGGAGGGGTCTGAAGCTTTCTTT. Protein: CASSLPAGEGSEAFF.

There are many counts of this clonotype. As DNA, the CDR3 is TGTGCCAGCAGCTTAGGGGCCCGACTAGCGGGGATAGGTGAGCAGTTCTTC. This gives the protein CASSLGARLAGIGEQFF. The chain recombines TRBV7-8 with TRBJ2-1; 11 positions match TRBD2. Germline lookup yields CDR1 SGHVS and CDR2 FQNEAQ. The trim removed 1 base at V and 9 bases at J, leaving 11 bases unmatched. This CDR3 has 17 residues.

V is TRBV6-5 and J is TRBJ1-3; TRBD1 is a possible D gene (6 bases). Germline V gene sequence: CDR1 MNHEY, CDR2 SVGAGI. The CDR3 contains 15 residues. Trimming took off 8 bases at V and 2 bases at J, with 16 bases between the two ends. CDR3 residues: CASGEGVAAGNTIYF. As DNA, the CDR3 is TGTGCCAGCGGCGAGGGGGTGGCCGCTGGAAACACCATATATTTT.

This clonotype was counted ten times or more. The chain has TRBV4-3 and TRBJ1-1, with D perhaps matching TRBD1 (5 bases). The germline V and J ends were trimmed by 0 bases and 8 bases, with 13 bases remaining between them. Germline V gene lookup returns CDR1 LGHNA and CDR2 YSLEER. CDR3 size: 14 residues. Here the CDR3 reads CASSQEFDRKEAFF. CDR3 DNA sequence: TGCGCCAGCAGCCAAGAGTTCGACAGAAAGGAAGCTTTCTTT.

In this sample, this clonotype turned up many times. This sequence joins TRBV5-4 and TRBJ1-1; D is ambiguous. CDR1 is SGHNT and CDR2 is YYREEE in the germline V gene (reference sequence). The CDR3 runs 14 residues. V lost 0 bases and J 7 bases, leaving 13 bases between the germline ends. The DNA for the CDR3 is TGTGCCAGCAGCTTGGAGGTGGGCAACCTTGAAGCTTTCTTT. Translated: CASSLEVGNLEAFF.

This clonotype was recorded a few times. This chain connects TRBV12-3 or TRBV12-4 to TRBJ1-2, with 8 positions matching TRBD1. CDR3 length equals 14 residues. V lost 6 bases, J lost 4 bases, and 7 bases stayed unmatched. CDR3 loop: CASSPGTGLYGYTF. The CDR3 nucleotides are TGTGCCAGCAGCCCGGGGACAGGCCTCTATGGCTACACCTTC.